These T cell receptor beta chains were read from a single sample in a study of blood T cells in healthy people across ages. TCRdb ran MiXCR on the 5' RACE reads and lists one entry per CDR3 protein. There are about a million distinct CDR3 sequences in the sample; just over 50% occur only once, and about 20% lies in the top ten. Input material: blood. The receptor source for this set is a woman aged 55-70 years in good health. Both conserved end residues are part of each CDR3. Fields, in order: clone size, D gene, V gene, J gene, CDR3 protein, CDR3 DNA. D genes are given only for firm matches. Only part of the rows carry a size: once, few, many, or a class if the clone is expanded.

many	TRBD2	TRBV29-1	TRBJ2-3	CSAETSGSTDTQYF	TGCAGCGCAGAGACTAGCGGAAGCACAGATACGCAGTATTTT
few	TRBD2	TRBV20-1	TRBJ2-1	CSARGLAGEGYNEQFF	TGCAGTGCTAGAGGCCTAGCGGGAGAAGGCTACAATGAGCAGTTCTTC
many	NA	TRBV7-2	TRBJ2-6	CASTPGGANVLTF	TGTGCCAGCACCCCGGGGGGGGCCAACGTCCTGACTTTC
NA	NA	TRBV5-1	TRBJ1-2	CASSLGAWTDSNYGYTF	TGCGCCAGCAGCTTGGGGGCATGGACCGACAGTAACTATGGCTACACCTTC
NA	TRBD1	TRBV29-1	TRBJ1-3	CGVEYRGPSGNTIYF	TGCGGCGTTGAGTACAGGGGGCCCTCTGGAAACACCATATATTTT
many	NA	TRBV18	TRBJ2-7	CASSPSGESYEQYF	TGTGCCAGCTCACCAAGCGGAGAATCCTACGAGCAGTACTTC
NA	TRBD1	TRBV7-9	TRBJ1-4	CASSPGTDNEKLFF	TGTGCCAGCAGCCCCGGGACAGACAATGAAAAACTGTTTTTT
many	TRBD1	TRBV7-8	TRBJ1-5	CASSLGQGNNQPQHF	TGTGCCAGCAGCTTAGGACAGGGGAACAATCAGCCCCAGCATTTT
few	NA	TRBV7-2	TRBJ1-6	CASSSPTQGWISPLHF	TGTGCCAGCAGCTCCCCCACCCAGGGCTGGATTTCACCCCTCCACTTT
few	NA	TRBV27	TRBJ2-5	CASSTLGRPGTQYF	TGTGCCAGCAGTACTCTAGGGCGCCCCGGGACCCAGTACTTC
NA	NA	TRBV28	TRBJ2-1	CASRGNNEQFF	TGTGCCAGCAGAGGGAACAATGAGCAGTTCTTC
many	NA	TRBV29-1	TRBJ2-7	CSVVRDSYEQYF	TGCAGCGTTGTGCGGGATTCCTACGAGCAGTACTTC
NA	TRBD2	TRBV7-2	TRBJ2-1	CASTSVLAAYNEQFF	TGTGCCAGCACCTCAGTGCTAGCGGCCTACAATGAGCAGTTCTTC
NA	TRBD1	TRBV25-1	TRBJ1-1	CARSVTGGSEAFF	TGTGCCCGCAGTGTTACAGGGGGGTCTGAAGCTTTCTTT
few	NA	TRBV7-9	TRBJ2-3	CASTRIDTQYF	TGTGCCAGCACCAGAATAGATACGCAGTATTTT
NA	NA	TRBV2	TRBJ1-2	CASTEDHYGYTF	TGTGCCAGCACCGAGGATCATTATGGCTACACCTTC
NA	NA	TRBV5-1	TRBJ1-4	CASSSLGASNEKLFF	TGCGCCAGCAGCTCTCTTGGGGCATCTAATGAAAAACTGTTTTTT
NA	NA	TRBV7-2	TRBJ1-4	CASSPAWREKLFF	TGTGCCAGCAGCCCAGCGTGGCGTGAAAAACTGTTTTTT
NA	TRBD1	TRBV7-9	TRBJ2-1	CASSSTGATYNEQFF	TGTGCCAGCAGCTCAACAGGGGCGACCTACAATGAGCAGTTCTTC
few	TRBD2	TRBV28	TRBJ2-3	CASSVSGASTDTQYF	TGTGCCAGCAGTGTTAGCGGGGCCAGCACAGATACGCAGTATTTT
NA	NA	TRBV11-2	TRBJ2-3	CASSFTGIGDTQYF	TGTGCCAGCAGCTTCACTGGGATCGGGGATACGCAGTATTTT
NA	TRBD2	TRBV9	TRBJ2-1	CASSVGRAGGYNEQFF	TGTGCCAGCAGCGTAGGACGAGCGGGAGGCTACAATGAGCAGTTCTTC
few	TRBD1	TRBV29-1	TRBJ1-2	CSVVVRAGGRPGYTF	TGCAGCGTTGTTGTTCGGGCAGGGGGTCGTCCTGGCTACACCTTC
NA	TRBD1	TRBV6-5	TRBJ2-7	CASSYDGTGNYEQYF	TGTGCCAGCAGTTATGATGGGACAGGCAACTACGAGCAGTACTTC
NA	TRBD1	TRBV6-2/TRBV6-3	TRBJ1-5	CASRSGQGIFQPQHF	TGTGCCAGCAGATCGGGACAGGGGATTTTTCAGCCCCAGCATTTT
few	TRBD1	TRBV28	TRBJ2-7	CASLRGTYEQYF	TGTGCCAGCCTCAGGGGGACCTACGAGCAGTACTTC
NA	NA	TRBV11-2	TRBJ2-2	CASSQSRDGTGELFF	TGTGCCAGCAGCCAAAGCCGGGACGGCACCGGGGAGCTGTTTTTT
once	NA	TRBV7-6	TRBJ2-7	CASSAPGAYEQYF	TGTGCCAGCAGCGCCCCAGGCGCCTACGAGCAGTACTTC
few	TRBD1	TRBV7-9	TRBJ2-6	CASSDPRDRVSGANVLTF	TGTGCCAGCAGCGACCCCCGGGACAGGGTATCTGGGGCCAACGTCCTGACTTTC
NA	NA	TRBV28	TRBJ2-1	CASSPATGRELQFF	TGTGCCAGCAGTCCCGCGACAGGACGGGAGCTGCAGTTCTTC
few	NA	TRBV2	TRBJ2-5	CASSLRGIETQYF	TGTGCCAGCAGTCTCCGGGGAATAGAGACCCAGTACTTC
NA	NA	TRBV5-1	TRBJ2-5	CASRNRDHTSSETQYF	TGCGCCAGCAGAAACCGGGACCACACCTCGTCAGAGACCCAGTACTTC
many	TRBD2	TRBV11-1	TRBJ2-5	CASSFSGTQETQYF	TGTGCCAGCAGCTTTAGCGGGACCCAAGAGACCCAGTACTTC
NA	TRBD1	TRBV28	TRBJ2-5	CASRHRTGGETQYF	TGTGCCAGCAGGCACAGGACAGGGGGAGAGACCCAGTACTTC
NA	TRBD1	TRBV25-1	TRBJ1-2	CASTGQGHGYTF	TGTGCCAGCACAGGACAGGGACATGGCTACACCTTC
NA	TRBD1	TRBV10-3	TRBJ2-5	CAISNRGRETQYF	TGTGCCATCTCAAACAGGGGGCGAGAGACCCAGTACTTC
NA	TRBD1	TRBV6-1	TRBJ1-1	CASSESDRANTEAFF	TGTGCCAGCAGTGAATCGGACAGGGCTAACACTGAAGCTTTCTTT
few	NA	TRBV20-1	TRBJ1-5	CSAENRLGNQPQHF	TGCAGTGCTGAGAACAGGCTTGGCAATCAGCCCCAGCATTTT
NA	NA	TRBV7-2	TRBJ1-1	CASSALGGVTEAFF	TGTGCCAGCAGCGCCCTAGGAGGGGTGACTGAAGCTTTCTTT